This section outlines one TCR beta chain sequence together with its context. The data originate from a study of blood T cell repertoires in COVID-19. Original data processing: Counts of nucleated cells, estimated from reference gene primer amplification, were obtained. Sequencing was performed with immunoSEQ multiplex PCR; in TCRdb, only in-frame clones are kept and a portion is missing. That table is the source of V, J and clone size, and D and trimming were worked out from the DNA. This sample yields hundreds of thousands of clones, of which approximately 84% are seen a single time; 1.5% to 2% belongs to the top ten. Germline assignment: CDR1 ENHRY and CDR2 SYGVKD. This CDR3 is 16 amino acids long. V was pared by 2 bases and J by 5 bases, with 8 bases of the junction left unmatched.

The sequence was obtained from a woman of 80 years or more with acute or convalescent COVID-19. The sample consisted of peripheral blood. The chain is built from TRBV10-3 and TRBJ2-7; 11 bases fit TRBD2. The CDR3: CAISEGIAGGENEQYF. The DNA of the CDR3 is TGTGCCATCAGTGAGGGGATAGCGGGAGGGGAGAACGAGCAGTACTTC.